The 16 T cell receptor beta chains in this list originate from one sample, sequenced in a study of TIL therapy for anti-PD-1-resistant metastatic lung cancer. The time point was: pre-treatment sample, taken before nivolumab and TIL therapy. The immunoSEQ assay was v3. Here immunoSEQ multiplex PCR was the method, and the copy in TCRdb shows in-frame clones only, minus some. In the table there are under 70,000 clones, around four fifths of which are singletons. Sample: blood, taken at baseline. Every receptor here comes from a person between 30 and 80 years old with non-small cell lung cancer.

The chain couples TRBV15 to TRBJ2-3; no firm D call. Germline assignment: CDR1 LNHNV and CDR2 YYDKDF (reference sequence). The CDR3 totals 11 residues. V was shortened by 4 bases and J by 10 bases, with 9 bases between the two germline ends. CDR3 nucleotide sequence: TGTGCCACCAGCACCATTAGGTCGCAGTATTTT. It specifies CATSTIRSQYF.

This clone has just one count. The chain carries TRBV5-1 and TRBJ2-1; D could derive from TRBD1 or TRBD2 (5 bases each). The CDR3 loop spans 15 amino acids. Germline CDR1 is SGHRS and CDR2 is YFSETQ. V was clipped by 0 bases and J by 3 bases, with 10 bases between them. The CDR3, as DNA: TGCGCCAGCAGCTTGGTAGGGGAGAGCTACAATGAGCAGTTCTTC. It encodes CASSLVGESYNEQFF.

The chain recombines TRBV30 with TRBJ2-5, with TRBD2 as a possible D gene (5 bases). Between the trimmed V and J ends, which lost 0 bases and 5 bases, there was a span of 7 bases. The CDR3 is 12 amino acids. Germline CDR1 and CDR2: GTSNPN and SVGIG (reference sequence). CDR3 DNA: TGTGCCTGGAGTGTAACTAGGGAGACCCAGTACTTC. Translating it yields CAWSVTRETQYF.

The genes are TRBV7-3 and TRBJ2-3; D gene uncertain. V lost 5 bases, J lost 2 bases, and 8 bases lay in between. The CDR3 extends over 13 amino acids. CDR1 is SGHTA and CDR2 is FQGTGA in the germline V gene. As DNA, the CDR3 is TGTGCCAGCAGCCCCCCCCTCACAGATACGCAGTATTTT. Encoded protein: CASSPPLTDTQYF. Together with reference TRBV7-3 and TRBJ2-3, the CDR3 gives the full variable domain: GAGVSQTPSNKVTEKGKYVELRCDPISGHTALYWYRQSLGQGPEFLIYFQGTGAADDSGLPNDRFFAVRPEGSVSTLKIQRTERGDSAVYLCASSPPLTDTQYFGPGTRLTVL.

The gene calls are TRBV5-6 and TRBJ2-5; 10 nucleotides agree with TRBD2. With 4 bases clipped from V and 1 base from J, the junction kept 4 bases outside the gene matches. Germline V gives CDR1 SGHDT, CDR2 YYEEEE. This CDR3 contains 15 residues. The CDR3 bases are TGTGCCAGCAGCCCTAGCGGGGGCTTCCAAGAGACCCAGTACTTC. Its protein product is CASSPSGGFQETQYF.

This clone occurred once. This rearrangement joins TRBV5-4 to TRBJ1-6, with D hard to call. This CDR3 contains 14 residues. CDR1 and CDR2 (germline): SGHNT, YYREEE (reference sequence). Trimming took off 3 bases at V and 3 bases at J, with 7 bases between the two ends. This chain's CDR3 is CASSSSYYNSPLHF. In nucleotides, the CDR3 is TGTGCCAGCAGCTCCAGCTACTATAATTCACCCCTCCACTTT.

J is TRBJ2-1 and V is TRBV7-3; 10 nucleotides line up with TRBD2. Losses at the gene ends were 0 bases for V and 6 bases for J; bases not matched to a gene: 11. The CDR3 contains 18 residues. Germline V gene lookup returns CDR1 SGHTA and CDR2 FQGTGA. CDR3: CASSLTFRGTSETNEQFF. The CDR3 coding sequence is TGTGCCAGCAGCTTAACCTTCCGGGGGACTAGCGAGACCAATGAGCAGTTCTTC. The variable domain in full, with the rest retrieved from reference TRBV7-3 and TRBJ2-1, is GAGVSQTPSNKVTEKGKYVELRCDPISGHTALYWYRQSLGQGPEFLIYFQGTGAADDSGLPNDRFFAVRPEGSVSTLKIQRTERGDSAVYLCASSLTFRGTSETNEQFFGPGTRLTVL.

V and J are TRBV9 and TRBJ1-2; possible D gene TRBD1, 6 bases. Germline assignment: CDR1 SGDLS and CDR2 YYNGEE. The CDR3 extends over 15 amino acids. V lost 2 bases, J lost 4 bases, and 15 bases lay in between. Written as DNA, the CDR3 is TGTGCCAGCAGCGTTCAGGGGCGGGGTAGCTATGGCTACACCTTC. As protein: CASSVQGRGSYGYTF.

The chain couples TRBV5-6 to TRBJ1-2; possible D gene TRBD1, 6 bases. The CDR3 contains 14 residues. Looked up from germline, CDR1 is SGHDT and CDR2 is YYEEEE. V was pared by 4 bases and J by 5 bases, with 15 bases between. The CDR3 DNA is TGTGCCAGCAGCCTACAAATTACAGGGTATGGCTACACCTTC. Its protein product is CASSLQITGYGYTF.

The chain combines TRBV28 with TRBJ1-2; D might be TRBD1 (5 bases). V gave up 1 base and J gave up 8 bases, with 17 bases separating them. The CDR3 covers 15 residues. Germline values: CDR1 MDHEN, CDR2 SYDVKM. CDR3 sequence reads: CASSLFVSGREGYTF. The CDR3 bases are TGTGCCAGCAGTTTATTTGTTTCCGGCAGGGAGGGCTACACCTTC.

This chain joins TRBV29-1 and TRBJ1-2, with D perhaps TRBD1 (5 bases). Trimming shortened V by 6 bases and J by 0 bases, and 14 bases separated the two germline ends. Looked up from germline, CDR1 is SQVTM and CDR2 is ANQGSEA. CDR3 length: 14 amino acids. The CDR3 loop is CSVARDGANYGYTF. The DNA for the CDR3 is TGCAGCGTCGCCCGGGACGGAGCTAACTATGGCTACACCTTC. Using reference TRBV29-1 and TRBJ1-2 for the parts outside the CDR3, the full variable domain is SAVISQKPSRDICQRGTSLTIQCQVDSQVTMMFWYRQQPGQSLTLIATANQGSEATYESGFVIDKFPISRPNLTFSTLTVSNMSPEDSSIYLCSVARDGANYGYTFGSGTRLTVV.

V usage is TRBV6-5 and J usage is TRBJ1-2; D is perhaps TRBD1 (5 bases). Trimming took off 6 bases at V and 4 bases at J, with 12 bases between the two ends. Looked up from germline, CDR1 is MNHEY and CDR2 is SVGAGI. The CDR3 spans 13 residues. CDR3 sequence: CASREGRLYGYTF. The CDR3 DNA reads as TGTGCCAGCAGAGAGGGGCGGCTCTATGGCTACACCTTC.

The chain joins TRBV6-5 to TRBJ2-6; D is uncertain. V dropped 6 bases and J dropped 0 bases, with 9 bases sitting between them. The V gene's germline CDR1 is MNHEY and CDR2 SVGAGI. The CDR3 has 15 amino acids. CDR3 coding DNA: TGTGCCAGCAGCCGATTGATCTCTGGGGCCAACGTCCTGACTTTC. As protein: CASSRLISGANVLTF.

V is TRBV9 and J is TRBJ1-4; D is perhaps TRBD1 (5 bases). CDR1 SGDLS and CDR2 YYNGEE come from the germline V gene. The V end was cut by 4 bases, the J end by 4 bases, with 14 bases between. The CDR3 length is 15 residues. The CDR3 region is CASSSYGTDNEKLFF. The CDR3 coding sequence is TGTGCCAGCAGCTCCTACGGGACGGATAATGAAAAACTGTTTTTT. Full variable domain (rest looked up from reference TRBV9 and TRBJ1-4): DSGVTQTPKHLITATGQRVTLRCSPRSGDLSVYWYQQSLDQGLQFLIQYYNGEERAKGNILERFSAQQFPDLHSELNLSSLELGDSALYFCASSSYGTDNEKLFFGSGTQLSVL.

This clone was detected only a few times. CDR3 DNA: TGTGCCAGCAGTTCAGGGGCCGATGGAAACACCATATATTTT. Protein: CASSSGADGNTIYF. The gene calls are TRBV28 and TRBJ1-3; weak D call: TRBD1 (6 bases). V dropped 4 bases and J dropped 3 bases, with 10 bases sitting between them. The germline CDR1 and CDR2 sequences are MDHEN and SYDVKM. The CDR3 sequence is 14 residues long. The full variable domain, in which reference TRBV28 and TRBJ1-3 provide the parts outside the CDR3, is DVKVTQSSRYLVKRTGEKVFLECVQDMDHENMFWYRQDPGLGLRLIYFSYDVKMKEKGDIPEGYSVSREKKERFSLILESASTNQTSMYLCASSSGADGNTIYFGEGSWLTVV.

This clone showed up just a few times. The chain carries TRBV7-9 and TRBJ2-2; 9 nucleotides line up with TRBD2. The CDR3 contains 16 residues. Germline loops: CDR1 SEHNR, CDR2 FQNEAQ (reference sequence). J lost 1 base, V lost 5 bases, and 5 bases had no gene match. The CDR3 DNA is TGTGCCAGCAGCCCCCTGACTAGCGGGAACACCGGGGAGCTGTTTTTT. Amino acid sequence: CASSPLTSGNTGELFF. Full variable domain (missing parts from reference TRBV7-9 and TRBJ2-2): DTGVSQNPRHKITKRGQNVTFRCDPISEHNRLYWYRQTLGQGPEFLTYFQNEAQLEKSRLLSDRFSAERPKGSFSTLEIQRTEQGDSAMYLCASSPLTSGNTGELFFGEGSRLTVL.